The text below deals with one TCR beta chain. The data originate from a study of blood T cell repertoires in COVID-19. Study details: Acute-phase and convalescent COVID-19 samples originated in the United States, Italy and Spain. In each case, the material was cDNA or gDNA derived from T cells, B-cell-depleted T cells, or PBMCs.

In the original analysis: Counts of nucleated cells, estimated from reference gene primer amplification, were obtained. Generated by immunoSEQ multiplex PCR, the TCRdb table keeps only in-frame clones and is missing some. V, J and clone size derive from that table, while D and trimming were established from the DNA sequence. The sample includes about half a million clones, over 75% of them seen just once. CDR1 SEHNR and CDR2 FQNEAQ come from the germline V gene (reference sequence). With 3 bases clipped from V and 8 bases from J, the junction kept 4 bases outside the gene matches. This CDR3 comprises 14 residues.

The receptor was derived from a human donor in a cohort sampled during active COVID-19. The chain recombines TRBV7-9 with TRBJ1-2; TRBD1 aligns across 12 bases. Sequences were obtained from peripheral blood. The DNA for the CDR3 is TGTGCCAGCAGCTTCCGGGACAGGGGGCTGGGCTACACCTTC. Encoded protein: CASSFRDRGLGYTF. Variable domain in full (rest from reference TRBV7-9 and TRBJ1-2): DTGVSQNPRHKITKRGQNVTFRCDPISEHNRLYWYRQTLGQGPEFLTYFQNEAQLEKSRLLSDRFSAERPKGSFSTLEIQRTEQGDSAMYLCASSFRDRGLGYTFGSGTRLTVV.